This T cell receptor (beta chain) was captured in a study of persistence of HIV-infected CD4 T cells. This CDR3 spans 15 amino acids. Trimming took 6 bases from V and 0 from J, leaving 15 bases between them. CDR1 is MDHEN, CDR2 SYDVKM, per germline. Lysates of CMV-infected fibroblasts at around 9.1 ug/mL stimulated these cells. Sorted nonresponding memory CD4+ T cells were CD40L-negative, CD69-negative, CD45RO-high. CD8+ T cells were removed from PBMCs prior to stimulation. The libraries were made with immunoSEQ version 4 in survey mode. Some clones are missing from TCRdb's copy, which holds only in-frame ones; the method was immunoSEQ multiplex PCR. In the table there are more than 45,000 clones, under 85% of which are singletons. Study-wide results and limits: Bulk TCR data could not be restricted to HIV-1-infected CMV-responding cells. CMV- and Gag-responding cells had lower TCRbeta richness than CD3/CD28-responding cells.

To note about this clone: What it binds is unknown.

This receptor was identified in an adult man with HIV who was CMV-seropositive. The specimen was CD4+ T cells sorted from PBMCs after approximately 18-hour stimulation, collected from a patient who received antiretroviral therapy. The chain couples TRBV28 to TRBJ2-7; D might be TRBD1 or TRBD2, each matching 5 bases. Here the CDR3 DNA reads TGTGCCAGCAGGACCATGGGACGTAGCTCCTACGAGCAGTACTTC. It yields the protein CASRTMGRSSYEQYF.